A single sample is the source of the 18 T cell receptor beta chains below, sequenced in a study of CD8 T cells in Susac syndrome. cDNA came from about 0.46 to 1 ug RNA primed by random hexamers. TCRdb used MiXCR to reprocess the immunoSEQ multiplex PCR reads, holding one entry per CDR3 protein. The sample lists approximately 120,000 distinct CDR3 sequences, around 94% occurring once. The sample consisted of CD4+ T cells from PBMCs. All receptors come from a human donor in good health.

This sequence joins TRBV3-1 and TRBJ1-1; unclear D gene. CDR1 and CDR2 (germline): LGHDT, YNNKEL (reference sequence). V shed 0 bases and J shed 3 bases, with 5 bases lying between them. This CDR3 comprises 13 residues. CDR3 protein: CASSQEEDTEAFF. In nucleotides, the CDR3 is TGTGCCAGCAGCCAAGAGGAGGACACTGAAGCTTTCTTT.

This chain uses TRBV18 with TRBJ1-5; D remains unclear. The CDR3 is made up of 13 amino acids. Germline values: CDR1 KGHSH, CDR2 LQKENI. With 6 bases removed from V and 3 bases from J, the gap between germline ends came to 9 bases. CDR3 sequence reads: CASSSDPNQPQHF. CDR3 DNA sequence: TGTGCCAGCTCTTCAGACCCCAATCAGCCCCAGCATTTT.

This chain joins TRBV2 and TRBJ1-2; weak D call: TRBD1 (5 bases). The V gene's germline CDR1 is SNHLY and CDR2 FYNNEI. The ends were cut back, 2 bases at V and 5 bases at J, with 6 bases in the middle. The CDR3 totals 12 residues. Here the CDR3 reads CASSEQGYGYTF. The CDR3, as DNA: TGTGCCAGCAGTGAACAGGGTTATGGCTACACCTTC. The entire variable domain, with the rest obtained from reference TRBV2 and TRBJ1-2, is as follows: EPEVTQTPSHQVTQMGQEVILRCVPISNHLYFYWYRQILGQKVEFLVSFYNNEISEKSEIFDDQFSVERPDGSNFTLKIRSTKLEDSAMYFCASSEQGYGYTFGSGTRLTVV.

The chain recombines TRBV6-5 with TRBJ2-5, with D unclear. Trimming stripped 6 bases from V and 5 bases from J, with 13 bases between. CDR1 is MNHEY, CDR2 SVGAGI, per germline. The CDR3 runs 13 residues. The CDR3 DNA sequence: TGTGCCAGCAGGGCTAGGTTTGTGGAGACCCAGTACTTC. Translating gives CASRARFVETQYF.

The genes are TRBV7-9 and TRBJ2-2; 11 nucleotides line up with TRBD2. The germline V gene has CDR1 SEHNR and CDR2 FQNEAQ (reference sequence). Trimming cost V 2 bases and J 3 bases; bases outside gene matches: 5. This CDR3 comprises 17 residues. The CDR3 region is CASSLPLAGGDTGELFF. CDR3 DNA: TGTGCCAGCAGCTTACCGCTAGCGGGAGGTGACACCGGGGAGCTGTTTTTT. Filled out from reference TRBV7-9 and TRBJ2-2, the complete variable domain reads DTGVSQNPRHKITKRGQNVTFRCDPISEHNRLYWYRQTLGQGPEFLTYFQNEAQLEKSRLLSDRFSAERPKGSFSTLEIQRTEQGDSAMYLCASSLPLAGGDTGELFFGEGSRLTVL.

The chain has TRBV15 and TRBJ1-2; tentative D call: TRBD1 (5 bases). The germline gives CDR1 LNHNV, CDR2 YYDKDF (reference sequence). The CDR3 loop spans 15 amino acids. V lost 1 base, J lost 4 bases, and 13 bases lay in between. The CDR3 loop reads CATSRAGVGTYGYTF. The CDR3 DNA is TGTGCCACCAGCAGAGCGGGGGTGGGGACCTATGGCTACACCTTC.

This clonotype has a single count. This chain joins TRBV10-3 and TRBJ2-5; 10 bases align to TRBD2. Germline CDR1 is ENHRY and CDR2 is SYGVKD. V lost 6 bases to trimming and J lost 5 bases; unmatched junction nucleotides: 6. The CDR3 runs to 14 residues. CDR3 sequence: CAISPSGRGETQYF. For the CDR3, the DNA is TGTGCCATCAGCCCTAGCGGGAGAGGGGAGACCCAGTACTTC.

The chain combines TRBV29-1 with TRBJ2-5; 7 bases are a match to TRBD2. The length of the CDR3 is 13 residues. Germline values: CDR1 SQVTM, CDR2 ANQGSEA. After removal of 8 bases from V and 4 bases from J, the junction contained 10 bases not matched to a gene. This chain's CDR3 is CSTYDPGGETQYF. CDR3 DNA sequence: TGCAGCACATACGATCCGGGAGGAGAGACCCAGTACTTC. Full variable domain (rest looked up from reference TRBV29-1 and TRBJ2-5): SAVISQKPSRDICQRGTSLTIQCQVDSQVTMMFWYRQQPGQSLTLIATANQGSEATYESGFVIDKFPISRPNLTFSTLTVSNMSPEDSSIYLCSTYDPGGETQYFGPGTRLLVL.

This chain connects TRBV4-3 to TRBJ2-7; D is perhaps TRBD1 (6 bases). The CDR3 covers 16 residues. Trimming left V 3 bases short and J 4 bases short, with 19 bases between. Germline lookup yields CDR1 LGHNA and CDR2 YSLEER. CDR3 region: CASSHGIDRIGYEQYF. Here the CDR3 DNA reads TGCGCCAGCAGCCATGGGATCGACAGGATCGGGTACGAGCAGTACTTC.

The V and J genes are TRBV19 and TRBJ1-1; maybe TRBD1 (6 bases). Germline CDR1 and CDR2: LNHDA and SQIVND (reference sequence). The V end was cut by 3 bases, the J end by 4 bases, with 12 bases between. The CDR3 extends over 14 amino acids. The CDR3 nucleotides read TGTGCCAGTAGTATCGGACGAGGGGGCACTGAAGCTTTCTTT. Encoded protein: CASSIGRGGTEAFF.

The V and J genes are TRBV18 and TRBJ1-2, with D unresolved. The ends were cut back, 0 bases at V and 7 bases at J, with 6 bases in the middle. Germline V gene lookup returns CDR1 KGHSH and CDR2 LQKENI. The CDR3 extends over 12 amino acids. The CDR3 is CASSPPNSGYTF. The DNA of the CDR3 is TGTGCCAGCTCACCACCAAATTCTGGCTACACCTTC. Complete variable domain (other parts from reference TRBV18 and TRBJ1-2): NAGVMQNPRHLVRRRGQEARLRCSPMKGHSHVYWYRQLPEEGLKFMVYLQKENIIDESGMPKERFSAEFPKEGPSILRIQQVVRGDSAAYFCASSPPNSGYTFGSGTRLTVV.

V usage is TRBV30 and J usage is TRBJ1-1; D is uncertain. Per germline, CDR1 GTSNPN and CDR2 SVGIG (reference sequence). Trimming cost V 4 bases and J 1 base, with 13 bases left between them. The CDR3 has 14 residues. DNA of the CDR3: TGTGCCTGGACCCTTCGGTCCCCGAACACTGAAGCTTTCTTT. It encodes CAWTLRSPNTEAFF.

V is TRBV18 and J is TRBJ2-5; the D is unclear. The length of the CDR3 is 13 residues. With 1 base removed from V and 5 bases from J, the gap between germline ends came to 8 bases. CDR1 and CDR2 (germline): KGHSH, LQKENI. CDR3 amino acids: CASSPQGLETQYF. The CDR3 bases are TGTGCCAGCTCACCACAGGGCCTGGAGACCCAGTACTTC.

CDR3 in DNA: TGTGCCTGGAATATCGGGGCCTCCCGAGATACGCAGTATTTT. Its translation is CAWNIGASRDTQYF. This rearrangement joins TRBV30 to TRBJ2-3; D may be TRBD1 or TRBD2 (5 bases each). V was shortened by 4 bases and J by 5 bases, with 16 bases between the two germline ends. The CDR3 has 14 residues. Germline V gene sequence: CDR1 GTSNPN, CDR2 SVGIG (reference sequence).

The chain is built from TRBV29-1 and TRBJ1-1; a weak D match, TRBD1 (6 bases). The CDR3 totals 14 residues. In germline, CDR1 is SQVTM, CDR2 ANQGSEA. The ends were cut back, 3 bases at V and 4 bases at J, with 15 bases in the middle. This CDR3 reads CSVEVTGFLTEAFF. The DNA of the CDR3 is TGCAGCGTTGAGGTTACAGGGTTCCTCACTGAAGCTTTCTTT.

The V gene is TRBV5-1, the J gene TRBJ2-5, with 9 bases fitting TRBD2. From germline, CDR1 is SGHRS and CDR2 YFSETQ. CDR3 size: 16 residues. V lost 4 bases to trimming and J lost 4 bases; unmatched junction nucleotides: 11. The CDR3 is CASSPRLAESGETQYF. The DNA for the CDR3 is TGCGCCAGCAGCCCGAGACTAGCGGAGTCGGGAGAGACCCAGTACTTC.

This chain joins TRBV3-1 and TRBJ2-1; TRBD2 agrees at 10 bases. The CDR3 has 17 amino acids. In germline, CDR1 is LGHDT, CDR2 YNNKEL (reference sequence). V shed 1 base, J shed 4 bases, and the junction held 7 bases outside the gene matches. The CDR3 coding sequence is TGTGCCAGCAGCCAAGGCGGTACTAGCGGGGCTTACAATGAGCAGTTCTTC. Amino acid sequence: CASSQGGTSGAYNEQFF.

This chain links TRBV2 with TRBJ1-3; no reliable D call. Germline-derived CDR1 and CDR2 are SNHLY and FYNNEI. Trimming stripped 7 bases from V and 1 base from J, with 8 bases between. CDR3 length: 13 residues. CDR3 protein: CASNRVSGNTIYF. The CDR3 bases are TGTGCCAGCAACCGAGTTTCTGGAAACACCATATATTTT.